These 10 T cell receptor beta chains were sequenced from one sample in a study of vaccination and CD4 T cells after COVID-19. Treatment given: roughly 10-day PBMC culture with coronavirus spike peptide pools or control peptides (ViraFEST assay). Their recognized antigens are unknown. At the Johns Hopkins FTIC core, DNA taken from cultured CD4+ T cells was sequenced by way of the Oncomine TCR Beta short-read assay. TCRdb processed the PCR reads anew with MiXCR; each CDR3 protein has one entry. This sample has under 20,000 distinct CDR3 sequences, with about 46% found just once. This specimen was CD4+ T cells from blood, cultured in vitro, taken after SARS-CoV-2 vaccination. These TCRs come from a human donor who had recovered from COVID-19.

The sample holds a few counts of this clonotype. The chain is built from TRBV2 and TRBJ1-1; 7 nucleotides align to TRBD1. Germline V gene data show CDR1 as SNHLY and CDR2 as FYNNEI. With 7 bases clipped from V and 0 bases from J, the junction kept 8 bases outside the gene matches. This CDR3 region has 15 residues. CDR3 sequence reads: CASKDDRDLNTEAFF. The CDR3 DNA sequence: TGTGCCAGCAAAGATGACAGGGACCTGAACACTGAAGCTTTCTTT.

The table lists this clonotype with a few counts. This sequence joins TRBV15 and TRBJ2-5; D might be TRBD1 (6 bases). The CDR3 is 16 amino acids. Germline CDR1 LNHNV, CDR2 YYDKDF (reference sequence). Trimming left V 1 base short and J 4 bases short, with 16 bases between. The CDR3 reads CATSRGGQLTGETQYF. The CDR3 nucleotides read TGTGCCACCAGCAGAGGGGGACAATTGACCGGAGAGACCCAGTACTTC.

The chain employs TRBV20-1 and TRBJ2-7; D tentatively fits TRBD1 or TRBD2 (5 bases each). The germline gives CDR1 DFQATT, CDR2 SNEGSKA (reference sequence). Trimming took off 6 bases at V and 3 bases at J, with 21 bases between the two ends. The CDR3 length is 15 residues. The CDR3 protein is CSAGTSWGRNYEQYF. For the CDR3, the DNA is TGCAGTGCGGGGACGTCGTGGGGACGGAACTACGAGCAGTACTTC.

V is TRBV6-1 and J is TRBJ1-1; no definite D call. This CDR3 has 16 amino acids. Per the germline V gene, CDR1 is MNHNS and CDR2 is SASEGT. The V gene lost 4 bases and the J gene lost 4 bases, with 19 bases spanning the gap. CDR3: CASSGAVGYRGTEAFF. The CDR3, as DNA: TGTGCCAGCAGTGGGGCGGTCGGGTACCGGGGCACTGAAGCTTTCTTT.

V gene TRBV24-1 combines with J gene TRBJ2-1, with D perhaps matching TRBD1 (6 bases). The CDR3 consists of 14 residues. CDR1 is KGHDR and CDR2 is SFDVKD in the germline V gene. V was pared by 9 bases and J by 4 bases, with 15 bases between. The CDR3 spells CATPPGTRYNEQFF. CDR3 nucleotide sequence: TGTGCCACCCCTCCCGGGACAAGATACAATGAGCAGTTCTTC.

The CDR3: CASSFRPPGTGLGKNIQYF. The CDR3 DNA is TGTGCCAGCAGCTTCCGACCTCCCGGGACAGGGTTAGGCAAAAACATTCAGTACTTC. The J gene is TRBJ2-4, the V gene TRBV7-2, with 9 bases identical to TRBD1. Germline CDR1 reads SGHTA; CDR2 reads FQGNSA. The CDR3 is 19 amino acids. J lost 3 bases, V lost 3 bases, and 15 bases had no gene match.

This clonotype was seen a handful of times. The rearrangement links TRBV21-1 to TRBJ2-1; the tabulated D call, TRBD1, remains unverified against the DNA. TRBV21-1 is shown as a pseudogene. The CDR3 is 19 residues long. Here the CDR3 DNA reads TGTGCCAGCAGCAAAGTCCACAAGGGACCCCACCGGGCCTACAATGAGCAGTTCTTC. It codes for CASSKVHKGPHRAYNEQFF.

V gene TRBV15 combines with J gene TRBJ2-1; 11 positions agree with TRBD2. This CDR3 comprises 16 residues. The V segment lost 5 bases and the J segment 3 bases; nucleotides outside the gene matches: 6. CDR1 and CDR2 from the germline V gene are LNHNV and YYDKDF (reference sequence). The CDR3 loop is CATSGLTSGIYNEQFF. The CDR3 region has the DNA TGTGCCACCAGCGGATTGACTAGCGGGATCTACAATGAGCAGTTCTTC.

This clonotype was observed a handful of times. The DNA for the CDR3 is TGTGCCAGCAGCTTTAGCGGGAGGGCATTGGATGAGCAGTTCTTC. Amino acid sequence: CASSFSGRALDEQFF. The chain has TRBV7-8 and TRBJ2-1, with 11 bases that match TRBD2. Germline lookup yields CDR1 SGHVS and CDR2 FQNEAQ. The V and J ends lost 3 bases and 8 bases, in that order; junction bases with no gene match: 6. The CDR3 is 15 residues long. The whole variable domain, remainder taken from reference TRBV7-8 and TRBJ2-1, is GAGVSQSPRYKVAKRGQDVALRCDPISGHVSLFWYQQALGQGPEFLTYFQNEAQLDKSGLPSDRFFAERPEGSVSTLKIQRTQQEDSAVYLCASSFSGRALDEQFFGPGTRLTVL.

A few counts support this clonotype. The rearrangement links TRBV7-8 to TRBJ2-7; D possibly corresponds to TRBD1 (6 bases). CDR1 SGHVS and CDR2 FQNEAQ come from the germline V gene. The CDR3 spans 13 residues. V was shortened by 1 base and J by 7 bases, with 11 bases between the two germline ends. The CDR3: CASSLVGGREQYF. The CDR3 DNA follows: TGTGCCAGCAGCTTAGTTGGGGGCAGGGAGCAGTACTTC.